This T cell receptor beta chain was obtained from a study of blood T cell repertoires in COVID-19. Looking at the study overall: In each case, the material was cDNA or gDNA derived from T cells, B-cell-depleted T cells, or PBMCs.

Produced via immunoSEQ multiplex PCR; TCRdb's table is partial and in-frame only. The sample comprises more than 100,000 clones, 88% of which are singletons, and roughly 0.94% rests with the top ten. The CDR3 has 16 residues. The trim removed 5 bases at V and 4 bases at J, leaving 9 bases unmatched. The germline gives CDR1 SGHTA, CDR2 FQGTGA. This receptor was identified in a woman in her forties or fifties with active or convalescent COVID-19. The sample comprised peripheral blood. J is TRBJ2-3 and V is TRBV7-3; 10 bases align to TRBD1. CDR3 DNA: TGTGCCAGCAGCCGCAATCCGGGACAGGGGTCAGATACGCAGTATTTT. Encoded protein: CASSRNPGQGSDTQYF.